Listed here are 14 T cell receptor beta chains from one sample, sequenced in a study of a mutant IDH1 vaccine in newly diagnosed glioma. Clones were read by immunoSEQ multiplex PCR, and TCRdb kept only the in-frame ones, dropping some. The sample includes 25,000 to 35,000 clones, about 85% of them seen just once. The time point denotes: baseline, week 1 (first vaccination visit). Noted treatment: pre-vaccination baseline after standard-of-care therapy. Specimen: PBMCs, collected from a glioma patient treated with radiotherapy, temozolomide or both. The origin of the receptors is a woman in her forties with glioma.

The chain recombines TRBV18 with TRBJ1-1; D uncertain. Trimming removed 3 bases at V and 8 bases at J, with 10 bases between. This CDR3 contains 12 residues. Germline V gives CDR1 KGHSH, CDR2 LQKENI. The CDR3, as DNA: TGTGCCAGCTCACCTCTGGGTTTGGAAGCTTTCTTT. Protein sequence: CASSPLGLEAFF.

This clone was seen only once. CDR3 nucleotides: TGTGCCAGCAGTCGCGCGGGCTACGAGCAGTACTTC. It yields the protein CASSRAGYEQYF. This chain joins TRBV6-5 and TRBJ2-7, with D tentatively TRBD2 (5 bases). Germline CDR1 is MNHEY and CDR2 is SVGAGI. V was shortened by 5 bases and J by 3 bases, with 8 bases between the two germline ends. The CDR3 contains 12 residues.

This clone was recorded only once. The J gene is TRBJ1-3, the V gene TRBV18; 9 nucleotides agree with TRBD1. The CDR3 consists of 17 residues. CDR1 is KGHSH, CDR2 LQKENI, per germline. V shed 0 bases and J 3 bases; nucleotides not matched to a gene: 6. CDR3 sequence: CASSPPVRTGDGNTIYF. Written as DNA, the CDR3 is TGTGCCAGCTCACCACCCGTCCGGACAGGGGATGGAAACACCATATATTTT.

This clone has only one observation. The chain is built from TRBV9 and TRBJ2-7, with 9 positions matching TRBD2. Looked up from germline, CDR1 is SGDLS and CDR2 is YYNGEE. Trimming at V came to 3 bases and at J to 3 bases, leaving 7 bases not matched to a gene. This CDR3 contains 15 residues. The chain's CDR3 is CASSAVAGAYYEQYF. CDR3 in DNA: TGTGCCAGCAGCGCCGTAGCGGGAGCTTACTACGAGCAGTACTTC. Full variable domain (rest looked up from reference TRBV9 and TRBJ2-7): DSGVTQTPKHLITATGQRVTLRCSPRSGDLSVYWYQQSLDQGLQFLIQYYNGEERAKGNILERFSAQQFPDLHSELNLSSLELGDSALYFCASSAVAGAYYEQYFGPGTRLTVT.

This chain links TRBV9 with TRBJ2-3; no clear D. The CDR3 has 14 amino acids. CDR1 is SGDLS, CDR2 YYNGEE, per germline. V lost 4 bases, J lost 3 bases, and 12 bases lay in between. CDR3 in DNA: TGTGCCAGCAGCCCAAAGAGTGGTACAGATACGCAGTATTTT. Protein sequence: CASSPKSGTDTQYF.

The V and J genes are TRBV4-2 and TRBJ2-7; tentatively, D is TRBD2 (6 bases). Trimming stripped 0 bases from V and 7 bases from J, with 13 bases between. Germline V gene sequence: CDR1 LGHNA, CDR2 YNFKEQ. The CDR3 has 14 amino acids. This CDR3 is CASSQDKLASEQYF. Here the CDR3 DNA reads TGTGCCAGCAGCCAAGATAAGCTAGCGAGTGAGCAGTACTTC.

This chain connects TRBV18 to TRBJ2-5, with 15 bases aligning to TRBD2. Germline CDR1 KGHSH, CDR2 LQKENI. The V segment lost 6 bases and the J segment 4 bases; nucleotides outside the gene matches: 3. CDR3 length: 15 residues. The CDR3 DNA reads TGTGCCAGCTCTCGGACTAGCGGGAGGGGAGAGACCCAGTACTTC. It is translated as CASSRTSGRGETQYF.

The rearrangement links TRBV9 to TRBJ1-1; D unresolved. Trimming took off 2 bases at V and 1 base at J, with 12 bases between the two ends. Germline V gives CDR1 SGDLS, CDR2 YYNGEE. The CDR3 covers 15 residues. CDR3 bases: TGTGCCAGCAGCGTCGATCCCGGGGAGAACACTGAAGCTTTCTTT. Its translation is CASSVDPGENTEAFF.

This sequence joins TRBV4-1 and TRBJ2-5, with a tentative D call TRBD1 (5 bases). Trimming cost V 4 bases and J 2 bases, with 14 bases left between them. In germline, CDR1 is MGHRA, CDR2 YSYEKL. CDR3 size: 15 residues. The chain's CDR3 is CASSPYRTRQETQYF. The CDR3 DNA follows: TGCGCCAGCAGCCCCTATCGGACACGGCAAGAGACCCAGTACTTC.

The chain is built from TRBV4-1 and TRBJ1-5; maybe TRBD1 (5 bases). Trimming shortened V by 0 bases and J by 7 bases, and 13 bases separated the two germline ends. This CDR3 has 15 residues. In germline, CDR1 is MGHRA, CDR2 YSYEKL. The CDR3 DNA reads as TGCGCCAGCAGCCAAGATCCTAGGGGTTCGCAGCCCCAGCATTTT. Translated, it gives CASSQDPRGSQPQHF.

The J gene is TRBJ2-7, the V gene TRBV2; no definite D call. The CDR3 covers 12 residues. From germline, CDR1 is SNHLY and CDR2 FYNNEI. V was shortened by 7 bases and J by 1 base, with 8 bases between the two germline ends. DNA of the CDR3: TGTGCCAGCAAACCTCAATCCTACGAGCAGTACTTC. Translating it yields CASKPQSYEQYF.

This chain uses TRBV7-9 with TRBJ1-1, with 9 bases fitting TRBD1. The CDR3 length is 15 residues. The trim removed 5 bases at V and 1 base at J, leaving 5 bases unmatched. Germline-derived CDR1 and CDR2 are SEHNR and FQNEAQ (reference sequence). This CDR3 reads CASSPGQGSNTEAFF. CDR3 sequence (DNA): TGTGCCAGCAGCCCGGGACAGGGATCGAACACTGAAGCTTTCTTT.

This clone was counted only a few times. The chain joins TRBV27 to TRBJ1-2; D possibly corresponds to TRBD1 (6 bases). This CDR3 spans 14 amino acids. Germline CDR1 is MNHEY and CDR2 is SMNVEV (reference sequence). The germline V and J ends were trimmed by 3 bases and 2 bases, with 10 bases remaining between them. The CDR3 sequence is CASSLKGGNYGYTF. CDR3 sequence (DNA): TGTGCCAGCAGTTTGAAGGGGGGAAACTATGGCTACACCTTC.

This chain uses TRBV30 with TRBJ1-4; D uncertain. There are 14 residues in the CDR3. Per the germline V gene, CDR1 is GTSNPN and CDR2 is SVGIG (reference sequence). V was cut by 1 base and J by 0 bases, with 6 bases left in between. The DNA for the CDR3 is TGTGCCTGGAGTGCCGATGCAACTAATGAAAAACTGTTTTTT. Residues: CAWSADATNEKLFF.